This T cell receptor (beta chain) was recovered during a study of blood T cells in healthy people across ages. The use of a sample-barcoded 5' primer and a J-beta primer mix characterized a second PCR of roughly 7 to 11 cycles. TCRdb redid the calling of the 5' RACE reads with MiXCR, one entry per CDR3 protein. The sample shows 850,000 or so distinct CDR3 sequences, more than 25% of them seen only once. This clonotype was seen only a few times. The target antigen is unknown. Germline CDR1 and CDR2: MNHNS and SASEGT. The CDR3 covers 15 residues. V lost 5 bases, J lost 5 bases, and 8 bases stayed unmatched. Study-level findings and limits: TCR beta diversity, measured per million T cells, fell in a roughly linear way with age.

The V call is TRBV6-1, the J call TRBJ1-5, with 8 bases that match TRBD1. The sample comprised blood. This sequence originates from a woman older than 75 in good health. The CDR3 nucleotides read TGTGCCAGCAGTATCCAGGGGGCCGAGGATCAGCCCCAGCATTTT. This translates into CASSIQGAEDQPQHF.